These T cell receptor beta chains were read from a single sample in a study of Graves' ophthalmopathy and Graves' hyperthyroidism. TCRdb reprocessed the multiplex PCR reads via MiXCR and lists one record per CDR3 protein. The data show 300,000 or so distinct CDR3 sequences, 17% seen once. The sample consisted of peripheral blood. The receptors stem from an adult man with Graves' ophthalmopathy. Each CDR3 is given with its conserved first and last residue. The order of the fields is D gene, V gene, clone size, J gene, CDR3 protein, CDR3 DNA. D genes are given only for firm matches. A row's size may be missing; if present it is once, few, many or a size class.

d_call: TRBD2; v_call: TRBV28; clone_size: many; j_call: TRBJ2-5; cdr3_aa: CASRSSSGGETQYF; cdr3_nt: TGTGCCAGCAGGTCTTCTAGCGGGGGAGAGACCCAGTACTTC
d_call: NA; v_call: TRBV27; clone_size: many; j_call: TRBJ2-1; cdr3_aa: CASSPLPFGEQFF; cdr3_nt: TGTGCCAGCAGTCCCCTCCCCTTTGGGGAGCAGTTCTTC
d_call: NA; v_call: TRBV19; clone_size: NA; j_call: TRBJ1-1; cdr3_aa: CASSSGGSTQAFF; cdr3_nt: TGTGCCAGTAGCTCTGGGGGTAGTACTCAAGCTTTCTTT
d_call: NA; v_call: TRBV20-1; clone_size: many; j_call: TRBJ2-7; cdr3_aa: CSARDRGRSVSIYEQYF; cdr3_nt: TGCAGTGCTAGAGATCGGGGTAGAAGCGTTTCAATATACGAGCAGTACTTC
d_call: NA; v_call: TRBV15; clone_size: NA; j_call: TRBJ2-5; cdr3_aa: CATSRDRGVTQYF; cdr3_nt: TGTGCCACCAGCAGAGACAGGGGCGTGACCCAGTACTTC
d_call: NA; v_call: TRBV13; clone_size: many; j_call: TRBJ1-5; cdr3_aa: CASSLTLVPGRTAYSNQPQHF; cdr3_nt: TGTGCCAGCAGCCTCACCCTCGTACCGGGACGGACTGCTTATAGCAATCAGCCCCAGCATTTT
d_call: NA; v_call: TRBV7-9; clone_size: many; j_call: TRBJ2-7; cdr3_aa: CASSPGQRHEQYF; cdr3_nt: TGTGCCAGCAGCCCCGGACAGCGCCACGAGCAGTACTTC
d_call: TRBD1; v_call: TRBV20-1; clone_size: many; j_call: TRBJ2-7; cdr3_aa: CSARARDRVYEQYF; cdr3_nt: TGCAGTGCTAGAGCTCGAGACAGGGTTTACGAGCAGTACTTC
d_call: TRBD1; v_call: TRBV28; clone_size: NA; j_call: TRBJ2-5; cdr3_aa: CASSLYFRGQETQYF; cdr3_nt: TGTGCCAGCAGTTTATATTTCAGGGGGCAAGAGACCCAGTACTTC
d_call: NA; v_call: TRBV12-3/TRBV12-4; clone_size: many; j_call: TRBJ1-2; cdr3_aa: CASNLGEGNYGYTF; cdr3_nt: TGTGCCAGCAACCTAGGGGAAGGAAACTATGGCTACACCTTC
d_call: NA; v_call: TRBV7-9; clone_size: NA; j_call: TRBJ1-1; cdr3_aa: CASSLGVENTEAFF; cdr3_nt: TGTGCCAGCAGCTTAGGGGTAGAGAACACTGAAGCTTTCTTT
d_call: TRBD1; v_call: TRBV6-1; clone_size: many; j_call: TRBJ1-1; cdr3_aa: CASSRTGGVTEAFF; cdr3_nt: TGTGCCAGCAGCAGGACAGGGGGCGTCACTGAAGCTTTCTTT
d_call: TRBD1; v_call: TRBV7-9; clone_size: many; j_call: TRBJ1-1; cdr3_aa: CASSTDREGEAFF; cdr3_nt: TGTGCCAGCAGCACGGACAGGGAAGGGGAAGCTTTCTTT
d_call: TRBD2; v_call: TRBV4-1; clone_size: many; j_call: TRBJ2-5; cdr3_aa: CASSLSIAGVGLETQYF; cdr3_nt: TGCGCCAGCAGCCTCTCCATAGCGGGAGTTGGTTTGGAGACCCAGTACTTC
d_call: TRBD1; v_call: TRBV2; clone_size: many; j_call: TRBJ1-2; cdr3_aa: CASSVTGFGYTF; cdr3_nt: TGTGCCAGCAGCGTGACAGGGTTTGGCTACACCTTC
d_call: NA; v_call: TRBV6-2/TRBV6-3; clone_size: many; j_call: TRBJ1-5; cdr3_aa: CASSYSVMGAGQPQHF; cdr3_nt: TGTGCCAGCAGTTACTCGGTGATGGGGGCTGGTCAGCCCCAGCATTTT
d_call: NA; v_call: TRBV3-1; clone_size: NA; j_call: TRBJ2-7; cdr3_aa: CASSQDWEAEQYF; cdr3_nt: TGTGCCAGCAGCCAAGACTGGGAAGCCGAGCAGTACTTC
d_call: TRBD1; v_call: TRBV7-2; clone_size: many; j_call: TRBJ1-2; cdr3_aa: CASKGQGLNYGYTF; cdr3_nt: TGTGCCAGCAAGGGACAGGGCCTAAATTATGGCTACACCTTC
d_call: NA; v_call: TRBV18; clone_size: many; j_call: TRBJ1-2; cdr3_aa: CASSPNDGYTF; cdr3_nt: TGTGCCAGCTCACCGAATGATGGCTACACCTTC
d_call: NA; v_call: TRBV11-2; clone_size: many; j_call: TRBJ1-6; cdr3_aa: CASSQGQVLHF; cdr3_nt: TGTGCCAGCAGCCAGGGGCAGGTCCTCCACTTT
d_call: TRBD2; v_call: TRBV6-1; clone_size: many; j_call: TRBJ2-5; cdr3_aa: CASSLLGLAGGPETQYF; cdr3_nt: TGTGCCAGCAGCCTCCTAGGACTAGCGGGAGGGCCTGAGACCCAGTACTTC
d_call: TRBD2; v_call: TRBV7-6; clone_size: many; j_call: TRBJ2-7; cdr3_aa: CASSLNRGRVYEQYF; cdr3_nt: TGTGCCAGCAGCTTAAATCGCGGGAGGGTCTACGAGCAGTACTTC
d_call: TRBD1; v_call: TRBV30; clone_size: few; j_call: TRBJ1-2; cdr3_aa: CAWSPYRGQGAHGYTF; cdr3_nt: TGTGCCTGGAGTCCCTACCGCGGACAGGGGGCACATGGCTACACCTTC
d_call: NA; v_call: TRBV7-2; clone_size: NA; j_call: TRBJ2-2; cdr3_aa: CASSGVGELFF; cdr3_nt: TGTGCCAGCAGCGGGGTCGGGGAGCTGTTTTTT
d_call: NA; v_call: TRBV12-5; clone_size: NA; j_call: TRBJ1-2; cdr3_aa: CASGLDPNYGYTF; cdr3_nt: TGTGCTAGTGGTTTGGACCCCAACTATGGCTACACCTTC
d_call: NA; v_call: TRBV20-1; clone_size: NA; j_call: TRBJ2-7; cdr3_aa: CSARGRGGDSYEQYF; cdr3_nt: TGCAGTGCTAGGGGAAGGGGCGGCGATTCCTACGAGCAGTACTTC
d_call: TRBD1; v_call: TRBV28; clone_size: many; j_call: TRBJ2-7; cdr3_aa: CASSLTGTVYEQYF; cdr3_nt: TGTGCCAGCAGTTTAACCGGGACAGTCTACGAGCAGTACTTC
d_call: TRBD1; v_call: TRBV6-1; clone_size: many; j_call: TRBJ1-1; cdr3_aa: CASSLDRGGNTEAFF; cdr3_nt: TGTGCCAGCAGCCTGGACAGGGGTGGAAACACTGAAGCTTTCTTT
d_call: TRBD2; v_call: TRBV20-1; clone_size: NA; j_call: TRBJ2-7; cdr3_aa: CSARDLEGLAHEQYF; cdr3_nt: TGCAGTGCTAGAGACCTAGAGGGACTAGCGCACGAGCAGTACTTC
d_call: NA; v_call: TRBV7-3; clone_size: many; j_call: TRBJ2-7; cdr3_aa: CASRSTGSDEQYF; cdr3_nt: TGTGCCAGCAGGTCCACGGGGTCGGACGAGCAGTACTTC
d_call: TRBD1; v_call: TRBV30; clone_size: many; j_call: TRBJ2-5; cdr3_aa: CAWSEGQGRKTQYF; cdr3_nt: TGTGCCTGGAGTGAAGGACAGGGACGGAAGACCCAGTACTTC
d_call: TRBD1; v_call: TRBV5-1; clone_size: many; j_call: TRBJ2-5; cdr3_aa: CASSLAGTGGGLETQYF; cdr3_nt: TGCGCCAGCAGCTTGGCGGGAACAGGGGGCGGCCTGGAGACCCAGTACTTC
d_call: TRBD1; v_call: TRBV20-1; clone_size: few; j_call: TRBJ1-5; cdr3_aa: CSAGGTAYSNQPQHF; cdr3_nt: TGCAGTGCTGGGGGGACAGCGTATAGCAATCAGCCCCAGCATTTT
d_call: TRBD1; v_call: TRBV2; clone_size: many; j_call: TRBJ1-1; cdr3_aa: CASRLDRYTEAFF; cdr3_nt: TGTGCCAGCAGACTGGACAGGTACACTGAAGCTTTCTTT
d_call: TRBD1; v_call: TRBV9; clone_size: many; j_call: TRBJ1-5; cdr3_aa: CASSGDREYQPQHF; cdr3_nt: TGTGCCAGCAGCGGTGACAGGGAGTATCAGCCCCAGCATTTT
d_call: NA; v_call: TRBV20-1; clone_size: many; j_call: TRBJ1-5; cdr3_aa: CNASGWGERNNQPQHF; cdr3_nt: TGCAATGCATCCGGGTGGGGCGAACGAAACAATCAGCCCCAGCATTTT
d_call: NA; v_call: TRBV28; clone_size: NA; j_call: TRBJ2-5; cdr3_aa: CASSPPGHWEEETQYF; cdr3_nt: TGTGCCAGCAGCCCTCCGGGTCACTGGGAGGAAGAGACCCAGTACTTC
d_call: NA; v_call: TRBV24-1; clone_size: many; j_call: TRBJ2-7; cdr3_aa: CATSDAARGAYEQYF; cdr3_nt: TGTGCCACCAGTGATGCCGCCAGGGGGGCTTACGAGCAGTACTTC
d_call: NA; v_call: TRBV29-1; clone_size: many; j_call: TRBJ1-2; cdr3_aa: CSIVDSPYGYTF; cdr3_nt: TGCAGCATCGTTGACAGTCCCTATGGCTACACCTTC
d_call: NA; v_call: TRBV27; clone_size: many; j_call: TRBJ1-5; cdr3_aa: CASSFSGIGNQPQHF; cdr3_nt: TGTGCCAGCAGTTTCTCAGGTATCGGCAATCAGCCCCAGCATTTT
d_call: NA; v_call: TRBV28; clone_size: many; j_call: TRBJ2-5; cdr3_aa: CASRLTGPGEFDF; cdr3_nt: TGTGCCAGTAGATTGACAGGCCCGGGTGAATTTGACTTC
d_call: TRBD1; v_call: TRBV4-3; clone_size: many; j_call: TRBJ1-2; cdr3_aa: CASSQDNPGQGHYGYTF; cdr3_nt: TGCGCCAGCAGCCAAGATAACCCGGGACAGGGACACTATGGCTACACCTTC
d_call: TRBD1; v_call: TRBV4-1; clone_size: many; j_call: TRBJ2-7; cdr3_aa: CASSQERTGYEQYF; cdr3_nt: TGCGCCAGCAGCCAAGAACGGACAGGCTACGAGCAGTACTTC
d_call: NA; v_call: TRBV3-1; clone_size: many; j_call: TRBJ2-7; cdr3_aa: CASSQVPRTYEQYF; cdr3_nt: TGTGCCAGCAGCCAAGTCCCACGGACCTACGAGCAGTACTTC
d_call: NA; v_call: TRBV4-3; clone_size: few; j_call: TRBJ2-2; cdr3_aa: CASSQDPVMGELFF; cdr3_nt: TGCGCCAGCAGCCAAGATCCAGTCATGGGGGAGCTGTTTTTT
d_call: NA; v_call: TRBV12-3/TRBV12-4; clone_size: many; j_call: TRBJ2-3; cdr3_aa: CASSRGPASTDTQYF; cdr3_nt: TGTGCCAGCAGTCGAGGGCCAGCTAGCACAGATACGCAGTATTTT
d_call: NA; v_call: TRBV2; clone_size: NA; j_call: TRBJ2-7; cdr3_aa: CAIEGGLSSYEQYF; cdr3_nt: TGTGCCATCGAGGGGGGACTTAGCTCCTACGAGCAGTACTTC
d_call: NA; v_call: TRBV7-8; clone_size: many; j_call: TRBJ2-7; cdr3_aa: CASSLTALEGQEYF; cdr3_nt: TGTGCCAGCAGCTTAACCGCCTTGGAGGGCCAAGAGTACTTC
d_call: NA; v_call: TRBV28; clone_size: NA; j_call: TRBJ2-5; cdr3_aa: CASSLRVAETQYF; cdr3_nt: TGTGCCAGCAGCTTAAGGGTTGCGGAGACCCAGTACTTC
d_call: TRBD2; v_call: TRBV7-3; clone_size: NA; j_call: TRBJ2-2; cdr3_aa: CASSLAAASGRIGELFF; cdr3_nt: TGTGCCAGCAGCTTAGCTGCGGCTAGCGGGAGAATCGGGGAGCTGTTTTTT
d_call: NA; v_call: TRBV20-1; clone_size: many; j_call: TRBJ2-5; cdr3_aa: CSARDVSGIAQYF; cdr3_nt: TGCAGTGCTAGAGATGTTTCCGGGATTGCCCAGTACTTC
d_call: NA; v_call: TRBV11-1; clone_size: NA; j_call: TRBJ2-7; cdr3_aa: CASSFGLRDVEGYEQYF; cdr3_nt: TGTGCCAGCAGCTTTGGCCTCCGAGACGTAGAGGGCTACGAGCAGTACTTC
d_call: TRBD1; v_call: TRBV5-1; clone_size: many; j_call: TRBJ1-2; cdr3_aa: CASKDRASSNYGYTF; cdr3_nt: TGCGCCAGCAAGGACAGGGCCTCTTCTAACTATGGCTACACCTTC
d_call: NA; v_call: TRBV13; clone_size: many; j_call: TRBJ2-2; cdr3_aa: CASSLGEDTGELFF; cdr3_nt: TGTGCCAGCAGCTTAGGGGAAGACACCGGGGAGCTGTTTTTT
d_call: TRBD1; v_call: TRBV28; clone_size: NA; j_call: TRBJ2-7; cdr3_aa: CASSLLGGPGQAYEQYF; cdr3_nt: TGTGCCAGCAGTTTATTAGGAGGACCGGGACAGGCCTACGAGCAGTACTTC